This note documents a single TCR beta chain sequence. What this receptor recognizes is not known. No much larger clone exists at a distance of one base, and base qualities are not known. The data were obtained in a study of Ad26.COV2.S vaccination and SARS-CoV-2 variants (dated by TCRdb to the early 2020s). Notes on the research overall: Donors in the vaccine arm were drawn from COV1001, a phase I-IIa trial of Ad26.COV2.S in healthy adults that was multicentre, randomized, double-blind and placebo-controlled. The TCR-sequenced set comprised approximately 32 samples: approximately 19 Ad26.COV2.S vaccine recipients, 5 placebo recipients and 8 SARS-CoV-2 convalescent individuals. TCRbeta repertoire sequencing served as the tool for gauging how specific and how broad the SARS-CoV-2-reactive T cell receptors were following Ad26.COV2.S vaccination. Investigators did not know the trial group allocation while performing experiments and assessing outcomes. Ad26.COV2.S was administered intramuscularly at a dose of 5x10^10 or 1x10^11 viral particles, either as one shot or as two shots given 56 days apart. Trial participants were randomized into five groups of five, in which low-dose or high-dose Ad26.COV2.S was given once or twice, or placebo was given on both occasions.

Measured from the cysteine to the phenylalanine, the CDR3 is 16 residues long. Only the CDR3 DNA stays, 48 bases, in frame from base 1. V was cut back by 4 bases and J by 7 bases, leaving a gap of 21 bases between them. CDR1 and CDR2 are drawn from the germline V gene: SGDLS, YYNGEE. The immunoSEQ Assay was used to sequence TCRbeta CDR3 regions. After extraction, genomic DNA underwent amplification by bias-controlled multiplex PCR, followed by high-throughput sequencing. From the authors' description of their analysis: Collapsing and filtering of sequences were performed to quantify the absolute abundance of each unique TCRbeta CDR3 region. T cell fraction was estimated by normalizing TCRbeta template counts to usable DNA, which was measured by amplifying reference genes present in all nucleated cells. Repertoire TCRs were annotated as SARS-CoV-2-specific by exact matching of V gene, CDR3 amino acid sequence and J gene to a known reactive TCR set. The reference SARS-CoV-2 TCR set was derived from MIRA and filtered for enrichment in COVID-19-positive ImmuneCODE repertoires, a step that removed public or cross-reactive TCRs. Based on the MIRA antigens, annotated TCRs were further analysed at the level of specific ORF or position within ORF. Breadth was defined as the number of annotated unique rearrangements divided by the total number of unique productive rearrangements, and depth was defined as the summed frequency of the annotated unique rearrangements. Two-sided Wilcoxon rank-sum tests were used to compare TCR breadth between groups. What TCRdb holds here is the immuneACCESS table cut down to in-frame rearrangements. Part of the clones is not present; checked against another copy, under half of the missing clones reflect an unresolved V gene, and the others are unexplained. For V, J and clone size, that table is used; D and trimming come from the DNA. Counted in this sample were some 340,000 clones; about 86% of them appeared once. Around 2% of the sample belongs to the ten largest clones.

The treatment or condition tag for this specimen amounts to: 15 to 20 received Ad26.COV2.S at low or high dose, single or two shots; several received placebo; per-sample allocation not given. For vaccine and placebo recipients, repertoires were sequenced using samples collected on day 63 after the first injection. Between 29 July and 7 August 2020, Cohort 1b enrolled about two dozen adults aged 18-55 years at one site in Boston, USA. Ad26.COV2.S was a replication-incompetent adenovirus type 26 vector that expressed a prefusion-stabilized SARS-CoV-2 spike protein derived from the original Wuhan strain. Paper-wide results and their limitations: It was noted by the authors that total T cell responses may have been underestimated by the TCR breadth and depth analyses. Vaccine and placebo recipients had similar non-spike TCR breadth, a finding consistent with the vaccine containing only spike. Compared with placebo recipients, Ad26.COV2.S recipients showed higher spike-specific TCR breadth (P = 0.0014). The study was not powered for comparison of responses between vaccine doses or regimens. Substantial breadth of spike-specific CD8+ and CD4+ T cell responses was reported after vaccination.

The rearranged segments are TRBV9 and TRBJ2-1; the D call is tentative, TRBD1 or TRBD2, as each matches 5 bases. This TCR was sampled from a person aged 18-65 years who received the Ad26.COV2.S COVID-19 vaccine or a placebo. Source: peripheral blood, taken in a trial of Ad26.COV2.S vaccine versus placebo. The CDR3 in this case is CASSIRGTLSENEQFF. The bases are TGTGCCAGCAGCATACGTGGGACCCTAAGTGAGAATGAGCAGTTCTTC.